Each of the 19 T cell receptor beta chains below was sequenced from the same sample in a study of blood T cell repertoires in COVID-19. Measured with immunoSEQ multiplex PCR; TCRdb has only the in-frame clones, and not every one. The sample consists of around 80,000 clones, about 91% of them appearing once. Sequencing input: peripheral blood. These receptors all stem from a woman older than 75 with acute or convalescent COVID-19.

The chain joins TRBV7-6 to TRBJ2-4, with a weak D call TRBD1 (6 bases). CDR3 length: 12 amino acids. Trimming took 5 bases from V and 13 from J, leaving 15 bases between them. Germline CDR1 SGHVS, CDR2 FNYEAQ. CDR3 loop: CASSDRDGQQYF. The CDR3 coding sequence is TGTGCCAGCAGCGACCGGGACGGACAGCAGTACTTC.

V is TRBV13 and J is TRBJ2-2, with a possible D match to TRBD2 (6 bases). Deletions cut 4 bases from V and 0 bases from J, with 12 bases between. The germline V gene has CDR1 PRHDT and CDR2 FYEKMQ (reference sequence). CDR3 length equals 16 residues. In DNA, the CDR3 is TGTGCCAGCAGCTCCCGGGGGATTTCGAACACCGGGGAGCTGTTTTTT. Its protein product is CASSSRGISNTGELFF.

V is TRBV27 and J is TRBJ2-5; tentatively, D is TRBD1 (6 bases). V shed 3 bases and J shed 4 bases, with 12 bases lying between them. CDR3 length: 14 amino acids. CDR1 and CDR2 from the germline V gene are MNHEY and SMNVEV (reference sequence). The DNA for the CDR3 is TGTGCCAGCAGTTTCAGGGGATGGGGAGAGACCCAGTACTTC. This codes for CASSFRGWGETQYF.

The rearrangement uses TRBV5-6 and TRBJ1-3; D call uncertain. From germline, CDR1 is SGHDT and CDR2 YYEEEE. The CDR3 sequence is 14 residues long. Trimming shortened V by 0 bases and J by 1 base, and 5 bases separated the two germline ends. The CDR3 DNA reads TGTGCCAGCAGCTTGGTCGGTTCTGGAAACACCATATATTTT. Encoded protein: CASSLVGSGNTIYF. The entire variable domain, with the rest obtained from reference TRBV5-6 and TRBJ1-3, is as follows: DAGVTQSPTHLIKTRGQQVTLRCSPKSGHDTVSWYQQALGQGPQFIFQYYEEEERQRGNFPDRFSGHQFPNYSSELNVNALLLGDSALYLCASSLVGSGNTIYFGEGSWLTVV.

This chain joins TRBV19 and TRBJ2-2; D ambiguous. Germline V gene data show CDR1 as LNHDA and CDR2 as SQIVND (reference sequence). This CDR3 spans 15 amino acids. Trimming shortened V by 0 bases and J by 4 bases, and 9 bases separated the two germline ends. The CDR3 coding sequence is TGTGCCAGTAGTATAGATCGTCGGGTCACCGGGGAGCTGTTTTTT. Translated: CASSIDRRVTGELFF.

V usage is TRBV3-1 (or the pseudogene TRBV3-2) and J usage is TRBJ2-1; 11 bases map to TRBD2. V trimming: 0 bases; J trimming: 0 bases; junction bases outside the gene matches: 10. Germline assignment: CDR1 LGHDT and CDR2 YNNKEL (reference sequence). This CDR3 spans 20 amino acids. The CDR3: CASSQDLAGGPPSSYNEQFF. The CDR3 nucleotides are TGTGCCAGCAGCCAAGATCTAGCGGGGGGCCCCCCAAGCTCCTACAATGAGCAGTTCTTC.

The gene calls are TRBV19 and TRBJ2-7, with D possibly being TRBD1 (6 bases). The CDR3 is 12 amino acids. Germline V gene data show CDR1 as LNHDA and CDR2 as SQIVND (reference sequence). The V and J ends lost 1 base and 5 bases respectively, with 6 bases between them. CDR3 loop: CASSIAGDEQYF. The CDR3 bases are TGTGCCAGTAGTATAGCAGGGGACGAGCAGTACTTC.

The rearrangement links TRBV29-1 to TRBJ1-1; 7 bases line up with TRBD1. With V trimmed by 3 bases and J by 4 bases, 8 bases remained unmatched. Germline CDR1 and CDR2: SQVTM and ANQGSEA. CDR3 size: 14 residues. CDR3 coding DNA: TGCAGCGTTGAGGAGGGGGCGCGATCCACTGAAGCTTTCTTT. It is translated as CSVEEGARSTEAFF.

In its sample, this clone was seen once. J is TRBJ2-1 and V is TRBV3-1 (or the pseudogene TRBV3-2), with 7 bases lining up with TRBD2. From germline, CDR1 is LGHDT and CDR2 YNNKEL (reference sequence). There are 18 residues in the CDR3. The V gene end was trimmed by 5 bases and the J gene end by 5 bases; junction bases not matched to a gene: 18. CDR3: CASSSPLMGGRSNNEQFF. As DNA, the CDR3 is TGTGCCAGCAGCAGTCCCCTGATGGGCGGGAGATCGAACAATGAGCAGTTCTTC.

The CDR3 nucleotides read TGTGCCAGCAGTTTGGCGGGAGGGCCTGGGGAGCAGTACTTC. Translation: CASSLAGGPGEQYF. The genes are TRBV28 and TRBJ2-7, with 9 bases aligning to TRBD2. The CDR3 contains 14 residues. V was clipped by 3 bases and J by 7 bases; unmatched bases: 7. In germline, CDR1 is MDHEN, CDR2 SYDVKM.

This chain links TRBV15 with TRBJ1-6; D unresolved. The CDR3 has 14 amino acids. Germline V gene data show CDR1 as LNHNV and CDR2 as YYDKDF (reference sequence). V was clipped by 6 bases and J by 7 bases, with 13 bases between them. CDR3 amino acids: CATRGGPINSPLHF. The CDR3, as DNA: TGTGCCACCAGAGGCGGCCCGATAAATTCACCCCTCCACTTT.

The chain employs TRBV18 and TRBJ2-5, with 7 bases lining up with TRBD1. The J segment lost 2 bases and the V segment lost 2 bases, leaving 5 bases of the junction unmatched. Per germline, CDR1 KGHSH and CDR2 LQKENI. This CDR3 is 15 amino acids long. The DNA for the CDR3 is TGTGCCAGCTCACCAAGCCCGGGACAGCAAGAGACCCAGTACTTC. Translating it yields CASSPSPGQQETQYF.

The genes are TRBV24-1 and TRBJ2-1; weak D call: TRBD1 (6 bases). The CDR3 extends over 15 amino acids. The V end was cut by 2 bases, the J end by 2 bases, with 9 bases between. Germline values: CDR1 KGHDR, CDR2 SFDVKD. The CDR3 DNA follows: TGTGCCACCAGTGATTCAGGGGCGACCTACAATGAGCAGTTCTTC. Protein: CATSDSGATYNEQFF.

CDR3 loop: CAWTSGGVTTNEKLFF. CDR3 in DNA: TGTGCCTGGACATCAGGAGGGGTTACAACTAATGAAAAACTGTTTTTT. The chain links TRBV30 to TRBJ1-4; perhaps TRBD1 as D (5 bases). This CDR3 comprises 16 residues. CDR1 and CDR2 from the germline V gene are GTSNPN and SVGIG (reference sequence). Trimming removed 4 bases from V and 0 bases from J, with 15 bases in between.

The chain joins TRBV19 to TRBJ2-3; TRBD1 is a possible D gene (6 bases). The germline V gene has CDR1 LNHDA and CDR2 SQIVND (reference sequence). V gave up 3 bases and J gave up 5 bases, with 15 bases separating them. This CDR3 contains 15 residues. The CDR3 region is CASSMVSGVGDTQYF. CDR3 bases: TGTGCCAGTAGTATGGTTTCAGGGGTAGGAGATACGCAGTATTTT.

The chain is built from TRBV5-4 and TRBJ2-7; 9 nucleotides align to TRBD2. V lost 5 bases to trimming and J lost 0 bases; unmatched junction nucleotides: 3. The V gene's germline CDR1 is SGHNT and CDR2 YYREEE (reference sequence). This CDR3 is 14 amino acids long. The CDR3 reads CASRTSGRSYEQYF. The CDR3 nucleotides are TGTGCCAGCAGAACTAGCGGGCGCTCCTACGAGCAGTACTTC.

The rearrangement joins TRBV2 to TRBJ2-3; D perhaps matches TRBD2 (5 bases). CDR3 length: 14 amino acids. CDR1 SNHLY and CDR2 FYNNEI come from the germline V gene. Trimming took 10 bases from V and 6 from J, leaving 20 bases between them. In DNA form, the CDR3 reads TGTGCCACCCAGGACTTTGCCCCCGGGGATACGCAGTATTTT. It translates to CATQDFAPGDTQYF.

J is TRBJ2-3 and V is TRBV14; 7 bases map to TRBD1. Germline CDR1 reads SGHDN; CDR2 reads FVKESK. V lost 2 bases, J lost 4 bases, and 6 bases stayed unmatched. The CDR3 has 15 amino acids. The chain's CDR3 is CASSQLQGLPDTQYF. CDR3 coding DNA: TGTGCCAGCAGCCAACTACAGGGGCTCCCAGATACGCAGTATTTT.

V and J are TRBV19 and TRBJ1-3, with 9 nucleotides matching TRBD1. This CDR3 is 15 amino acids long. V gave up 6 bases and J gave up 0 bases; unmatched junction bases: 3. Looked up from germline, CDR1 is LNHDA and CDR2 is SQIVND (reference sequence). CDR3: CASSPTGGSGNTIYF. The CDR3, as DNA: TGTGCCAGTAGCCCGACAGGGGGCTCTGGAAACACCATATATTTT.